This T cell receptor beta chain was captured by sequencing in a study of monozygotic twins with inflammatory bowel disease. The germline CDR1 and CDR2 sequences are MDHEN and SYDVKM. CDR3 length equals 17 residues. Researchers used 3500 ng of total RNA for each TCR library. UMIs containing a 6-nucleotide sample barcode were added via template switching. TCRdb reanalyzed the 5' RACE reads and collapses them to one entry per CDR3 protein, without DNA. Its listing shows approximately 330,000 distinct CDR3 sequences. The sequence was obtained from a human donor with ulcerative colitis or Crohn's disease, or a healthy co-twin of an affected twin (not recorded which). Sequencing used blood. The chain couples TRBV28 to TRBJ2-3; TCRdb outputs TRBD1, but without DNA this stays unchecked. The CDR3 loop is CASIHGGGGPTTDTQYF.